This T cell receptor (beta chain) was identified during a study of CD8 T cells in ankylosing spondylitis. For TCR beta, libraries came from quantitative 5'-RACE with molecular barcodes. In TCRdb, the 5' RACE reads were re-called with MiXCR into one record per CDR3 protein. Of about 540,000 distinct CDR3 sequences in the sample, approximately 12% are singletons; the top ten hold under 7.5%. Study-wide results and caveats: Clones that were linked to disease were CD8+ and were relatively rare in peripheral blood. Disease-linked clones were reportedly significantly enriched in matched ankylosing spondylitis synovial fluid. Seemingly distinctive of ankylosing spondylitis blood was a TCR beta motif formed by eight highly homologous variants. Earlier reports found some motif variants in synovial fluid and blood in reactive arthritis.

Germline assignment: CDR1 SGHAT and CDR2 FQDESV (reference sequence). This CDR3 is built from 16 residues. The trim removed 6 bases at V and 4 bases at J, leaving 7 bases unmatched. This clonotype was found a few times. Its antigen remains unidentified. The chain employs TRBV11-1 and TRBJ2-2; 11 bases fit TRBD2. Sequenced: blood, either unsorted or a sorted T cell fraction (not recorded which). This sequence was found in a male donor with ankylosing spondylitis. The CDR3 loop reads CASSHGTSGITGELFF. The CDR3 DNA sequence: TGTGCCAGCAGTCACGGGACTAGCGGTATCACCGGGGAGCTGTTTTTT.